Each of the 6 T cell receptor beta chains below was sequenced from the same sample in a study of blood T cell repertoires in COVID-19. Generated by immunoSEQ multiplex PCR, the TCRdb table keeps only in-frame clones and is missing some. The table lists some 75,000 clones, more than 85% of them singletons. The sequenced sample consisted of peripheral blood. These receptors all come from a man between 60 and 70 years old with acute or convalescent COVID-19.

V is TRBV25-1 and J is TRBJ1-6; no firm D call. The CDR3 length is 12 residues. From germline, CDR1 is MGHDK and CDR2 SYGVNS. The V gene lost 4 bases and the J gene lost 8 bases, with 6 bases spanning the gap. The CDR3 loop is CASSVGDSPLHF. DNA of the CDR3: TGTGCCAGCAGTGTCGGGGATTCACCCCTCCACTTT.

The J gene is TRBJ1-1, the V gene TRBV5-1; TRBD1 might be the D (6 bases). Trimming removed 4 bases at V and 2 bases at J, with 12 bases between. The CDR3 totals 14 residues. CDR1 and CDR2 (germline): SGHRS, YFSETQ. The CDR3 DNA reads as TGCGCCAGCAGCGCACAGGGAGCTAACACTGAAGCTTTCTTT. Protein product: CASSAQGANTEAFF.

This clone was observed a single time. The chain joins TRBV6-4 to TRBJ2-3; D uncertain. The CDR3 has 15 amino acids. The germline gives CDR1 MRHNA, CDR2 SNTAGT. Trimming took 0 bases from V and 4 from J, leaving 11 bases between them. The CDR3 protein is CASSDSGVTSDTQYF. The CDR3 DNA is TGTGCCAGCAGTGACTCAGGAGTAACTTCAGATACGCAGTATTTT.

This clone was detected a few times. The chain combines TRBV7-2 with TRBJ2-7; D uncertain. In germline, CDR1 is SGHTA, CDR2 FQGNSA. The CDR3 loop spans 13 amino acids. V lost 0 bases to trimming and J lost 1 base, with 4 bases between them. The chain's CDR3 is CASSLAQSYEQYF. CDR3 sequence (DNA): TGTGCCAGCAGCTTAGCACAGTCCTACGAGCAGTACTTC.

In this sample, this clone turned up once. V usage is TRBV18 and J usage is TRBJ2-5, with 7 bases lining up with TRBD1. The CDR3 covers 13 residues. Germline lookup yields CDR1 KGHSH and CDR2 LQKENI. J was trimmed by 3 bases and V by 2 bases; bases with no gene match: 0. This CDR3 is CASSPGQEETQYF. Written as DNA, the CDR3 is TGTGCCAGCTCACCAGGACAGGAAGAGACCCAGTACTTC.

The V and J genes are TRBV2 and TRBJ2-7; 7 bases match TRBD1. CDR1 is SNHLY, CDR2 FYNNEI, per germline. Losses at the gene ends were 6 bases for V and 3 bases for J; bases not matched to a gene: 8. The CDR3 runs to 14 residues. The CDR3 reads CASSLTGPNYEQYF. The CDR3 bases are TGTGCCAGCAGCCTGACAGGGCCGAACTACGAGCAGTACTTC.